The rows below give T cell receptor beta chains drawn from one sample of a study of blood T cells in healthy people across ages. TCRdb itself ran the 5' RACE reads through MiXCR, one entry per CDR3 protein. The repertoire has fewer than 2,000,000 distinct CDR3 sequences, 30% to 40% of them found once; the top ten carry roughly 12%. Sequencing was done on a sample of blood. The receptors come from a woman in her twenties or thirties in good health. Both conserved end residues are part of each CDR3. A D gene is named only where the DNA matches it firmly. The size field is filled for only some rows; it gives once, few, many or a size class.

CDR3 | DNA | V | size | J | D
CASSHTAGFGFNEQFF | TGTGCCAGCAGCCACACAGCGGGATTCGGGTTCAATGAGCAGTTCTTC | TRBV4-2 | few | TRBJ2-1 | TRBD2
CASSVDVGLNNEQFF | TGTGCCAGCAGCGTAGATGTTGGACTTAACAATGAGCAGTTCTTC | TRBV9 | NA | TRBJ2-1 | NA
CSVGTGSGANVLTF | TGCAGCGTTGGGACGGGGTCTGGGGCCAACGTCCTGACTTTC | TRBV29-1 | NA | TRBJ2-6 | NA
CSATGQGAISSYNEQFF | TGCAGTGCCACGGGACAGGGGGCGATAAGCTCCTACAATGAGCAGTTCTTC | TRBV20-1 | NA | TRBJ2-1 | TRBD1
CASSYSGTYEQYF | TGTGCCAGCAGTTATTCAGGGACCTACGAGCAGTACTTC | TRBV6-5 | many | TRBJ2-7 | NA
CSARGNSLMDEQFF | TGCAGTGCTAGAGGGAACAGCCTTATGGATGAGCAGTTCTTC | TRBV20-1 | NA | TRBJ2-1 | NA
CASSEGKGRNTGELFF | TGTGCCAGCAGTGAAGGCAAGGGTAGGAACACCGGGGAGCTGTTTTTT | TRBV2 | NA | TRBJ2-2 | NA
CASSLIGALNTEAFF | TGTGCCAGCAGCTTAATCGGGGCATTGAACACTGAAGCTTTCTTT | TRBV7-9 | few | TRBJ1-1 | NA
CASSERRVPLTYEQYF | TGTGCCAGCAGTGAGAGAAGGGTCCCCCTTACCTACGAGCAGTACTTC | TRBV21-1 | NA | TRBJ2-7 | NA
CASSSPGSSSYNEQFF | TGTGCCAGCAGTTCACCCGGCTCGTCCTCCTACAATGAGCAGTTCTTC | TRBV6-2/TRBV6-3 | few | TRBJ2-1 | NA
CASSSLTSGRLRNEQFF | TGTGCCAGCAGTTCCCTGACTAGCGGGAGATTGAGGAATGAGCAGTTCTTC | TRBV28 | few | TRBJ2-1 | TRBD2
CASSEGLINYGYTF | TGTGCCAGCAGTGAGGGGTTGATCAACTATGGCTACACCTTC | TRBV6-1 | NA | TRBJ1-2 | NA
CASSHLQSGRGYEQYF | TGCGCCAGCAGCCACCTTCAGAGCGGGAGGGGGTACGAGCAGTACTTC | TRBV4-1 | few | TRBJ2-7 | TRBD2
CASSPGGVGLAGYRDTQYF | TGTGCCAGCAGCCCTGGAGGGGTTGGGCTAGCGGGATATCGGGATACGCAGTATTTT | TRBV7-2 | many | TRBJ2-3 | TRBD2
CSGTGTVFSEAFF | TGCAGCGGAACCGGGACAGTCTTTTCTGAAGCTTTCTTT | TRBV29-1 | few | TRBJ1-1 | TRBD1
CSAAGGAYTEAFF | TGCAGTGCTGCAGGGGGCGCATACACTGAAGCTTTCTTT | TRBV20-1 | NA | TRBJ1-1 | TRBD1
CSARGLAGGANEQFF | TGCAGTGCTAGAGGTTTAGCGGGAGGAGCTAATGAGCAGTTCTTC | TRBV20-1 | NA | TRBJ2-1 | TRBD2
CASSVTSGKYEQYF | TGCGCCAGCAGCGTAACCAGTGGGAAGTATGAGCAGTACTTC | TRBV4-1 | NA | TRBJ2-7 | NA
CASSLESYYEQYF | TGCGCCAGCAGCTTGGAGAGCTACTACGAGCAGTACTTC | TRBV5-1 | NA | TRBJ2-7 | NA
CASSLQTNYGYTF | TGTGCCAGCAGCTTACAGACTAACTATGGCTACACCTTC | TRBV5-5 | many | TRBJ1-2 | NA
CASSAGQGALWETQYF | TGTGCCAGCAGTGCAGGACAGGGCGCGTTGTGGGAGACCCAGTACTTC | TRBV12-3/TRBV12-4 | NA | TRBJ2-5 | TRBD1
CSARDPRNPEAFF | TGCAGTGCTAGGGACCCTCGGAATCCTGAAGCTTTCTTT | TRBV20-1 | NA | TRBJ1-1 | NA
CATSDPVIGNEQFF | TGTGCCACCAGTGACCCTGTAATAGGGAATGAGCAGTTCTTC | TRBV24-1 | few | TRBJ2-1 | NA
CASSLEGAGPTDTQYF | TGTGCCAGCAGCTTAGAAGGGGCAGGACCGACAGATACGCAGTATTTT | TRBV7-9 | many | TRBJ2-3 | NA
CASSFKTGGVEKLFF | TGTGCCAGCAGCTTCAAGACAGGGGGCGTTGAAAAACTGTTTTTT | TRBV7-2 | NA | TRBJ1-4 | TRBD1
CASSSAGSAEAFF | TGTGCCAGCAGCTCGGCAGGGTCGGCTGAAGCTTTCTTT | TRBV7-9 | NA | TRBJ1-1 | NA
CASSLGGARNIQYF | TGTGCCAGCAGCTTAGGGGGGGCTAGAAACATTCAGTACTTC | TRBV7-9 | NA | TRBJ2-4 | NA
CSAKRTGDGYTF | TGCAGTGCCAAAAGGACAGGGGATGGCTACACCTTC | TRBV20-1 | NA | TRBJ1-2 | TRBD1
CSALGAEAFF | TGCAGTGCCCTCGGCGCTGAAGCTTTCTTT | TRBV20-1 | NA | TRBJ1-1 | NA
CASGQRVEQYF | TGTGCCAGCGGACAGCGGGTCGAGCAGTACTTC | TRBV28 | NA | TRBJ2-7 | NA
CATYAGLGGGGYTF | TGTGCCACATATGCCGGGCTCGGAGGGGGCGGCTACACCTTC | TRBV4-2 | NA | TRBJ1-2 | TRBD1
CASSSHRDPANYGYTF | TGTGCCAGCAGTTCGCACAGGGACCCCGCTAACTATGGCTACACCTTC | TRBV25-1 | few | TRBJ1-2 | NA
CASSPGARVAETQYF | TGTGCCAGCAGCCCAGGGGCCAGGGTAGCAGAGACCCAGTACTTC | TRBV11-2 | NA | TRBJ2-5 | NA
CASRTGGGGYTF | TGTGCCAGCAGGACAGGGGGAGGTGGCTACACCTTC | TRBV7-9 | once | TRBJ1-2 | TRBD1
CSVGGENTQYF | TGCAGCGTGGGAGGGGAGAATACGCAGTATTTT | TRBV29-1 | many | TRBJ2-3 | TRBD2
CASSANTPADTQYF | TGTGCCAGCAGTGCGAACACCCCAGCAGATACGCAGTATTTT | TRBV6-1 | NA | TRBJ2-3 | NA
CASSFTGSKYGYTF | TGTGCCAGCAGTTTCACCGGGTCCAAGTATGGCTACACCTTC | TRBV12-3/TRBV12-4 | NA | TRBJ1-2 | NA
CASTPGRRAMNTEAFF | TGTGCCAGCACTCCTGGGCGTAGGGCGATGAACACTGAAGCTTTCTTT | TRBV6-2/TRBV6-3 | few | TRBJ1-1 | NA
CASSDSEADTQYF | TGTGCCAGCAGTGACTCAGAGGCAGATACGCAGTATTTT | TRBV6-4 | few | TRBJ2-3 | NA
CASSQVGNAGGEQYF | TGTGCCAGCAGCCAAGTAGGAAACGCGGGCGGGGAGCAGTACTTC | TRBV14 | few | TRBJ2-7 | NA
CASSLEGNGEAFF | TGTGCCAGCAGCTTAGAGGGTAACGGTGAAGCTTTCTTT | TRBV11-2 | NA | TRBJ1-1 | NA
CASSFYRQETQYF | TGTGCCAGCAGTTTTTACAGACAAGAGACCCAGTACTTC | TRBV12-3/TRBV12-4 | NA | TRBJ2-5 | NA
CASSTSGGRYTDTQYF | TGTGCCAGCAGCACTAGCGGGGGGCGGTACACAGATACGCAGTATTTT | TRBV9 | NA | TRBJ2-3 | TRBD2
CASSPPGDWNSPLHF | TGTGCCAGCAGCCCTCCCGGGGACTGGAATTCACCCCTCCACTTT | TRBV3-1 | NA | TRBJ1-6 | NA
CAVSGNREGQPQHF | TGTGCCGTCAGCGGCAACAGGGAAGGTCAGCCCCAGCATTTT | TRBV10-3 | NA | TRBJ1-5 | NA
CSVVLLGQGISYEQYF | TGCAGCGTTGTGTTATTGGGACAGGGCATCTCCTACGAGCAGTACTTC | TRBV29-1 | many | TRBJ2-7 | TRBD1
CASSKDTRTGELFF | TGTGCCAGCAGTAAAGACACTCGCACCGGGGAGCTGTTTTTT | TRBV21-1 | NA | TRBJ2-2 | NA
CSAKGQELVGSYNEQFF | TGCAGTGCCAAGGGACAGGAATTAGTTGGGTCCTACAATGAGCAGTTCTTC | TRBV20-1 | NA | TRBJ2-1 | TRBD1
CSAATGETGEQYF | TGCAGTGCCGCGACAGGGGAGACGGGCGAGCAGTACTTC | TRBV20-1 | NA | TRBJ2-7 | TRBD1
CIGRTGDEKLFF | TGCATCGGCAGGACAGGGGATGAAAAACTGTTTTTT | TRBV20-1 | once | TRBJ1-4 | TRBD1